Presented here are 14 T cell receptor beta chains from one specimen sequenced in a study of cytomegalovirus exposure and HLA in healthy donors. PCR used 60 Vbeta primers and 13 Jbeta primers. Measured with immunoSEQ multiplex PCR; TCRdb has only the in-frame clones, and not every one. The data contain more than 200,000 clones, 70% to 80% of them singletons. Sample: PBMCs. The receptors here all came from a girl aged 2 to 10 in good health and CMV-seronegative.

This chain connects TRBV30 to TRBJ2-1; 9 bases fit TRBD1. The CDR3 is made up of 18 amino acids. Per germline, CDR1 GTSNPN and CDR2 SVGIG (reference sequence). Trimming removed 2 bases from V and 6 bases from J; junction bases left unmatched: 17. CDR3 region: CAWSPRRTGATLGNEQFF. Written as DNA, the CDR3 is TGTGCCTGGAGTCCTAGGAGGACAGGGGCCACCCTGGGCAATGAGCAGTTCTTC.

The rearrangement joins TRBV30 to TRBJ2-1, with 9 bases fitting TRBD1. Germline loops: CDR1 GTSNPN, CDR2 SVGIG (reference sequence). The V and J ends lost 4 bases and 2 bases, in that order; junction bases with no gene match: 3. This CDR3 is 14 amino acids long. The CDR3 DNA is TGTGCCTGGAATAGGGACAGGGCCTACAATGAGCAGTTCTTC. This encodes CAWNRDRAYNEQFF.

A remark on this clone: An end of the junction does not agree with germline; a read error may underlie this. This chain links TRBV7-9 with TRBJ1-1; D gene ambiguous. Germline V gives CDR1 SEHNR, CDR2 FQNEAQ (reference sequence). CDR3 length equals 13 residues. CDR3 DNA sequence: TGTTCCAGCAGCTTACTCCCCGGACTTGAAGCTTTCTTT. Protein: CSSSLLPGLEAFF.

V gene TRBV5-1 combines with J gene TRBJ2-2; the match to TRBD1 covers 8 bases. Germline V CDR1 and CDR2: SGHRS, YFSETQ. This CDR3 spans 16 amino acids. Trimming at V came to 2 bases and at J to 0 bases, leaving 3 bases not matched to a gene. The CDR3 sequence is CASSLWTGPNTGELFF. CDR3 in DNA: TGCGCCAGCAGCTTATGGACAGGGCCGAACACCGGGGAGCTGTTTTTT. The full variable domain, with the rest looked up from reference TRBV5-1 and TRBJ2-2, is KAGVTQTPRYLIKTRGQQVTLSCSPISGHRSVSWYQQTPGQGLQFLFEYFSETQRNKGNFPGRFSGRQFSNSRSEMNVSTLELGDSALYLCASSLWTGPNTGELFFGEGSRLTVL.

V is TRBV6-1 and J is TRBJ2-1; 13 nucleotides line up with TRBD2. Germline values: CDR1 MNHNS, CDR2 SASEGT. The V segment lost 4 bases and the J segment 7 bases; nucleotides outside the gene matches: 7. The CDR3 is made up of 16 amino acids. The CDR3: CASSALAGGPWNEQFF. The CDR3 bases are TGTGCCAGCAGTGCACTAGCGGGGGGGCCTTGGAATGAGCAGTTCTTC.

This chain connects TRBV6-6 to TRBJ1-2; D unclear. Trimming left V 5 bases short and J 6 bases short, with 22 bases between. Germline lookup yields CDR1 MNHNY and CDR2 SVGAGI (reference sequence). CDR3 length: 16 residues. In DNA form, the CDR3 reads TGTGCCAGCAGTCCAGTCCGGCCCCCCCAAGAGGATGGCTACACCTTC. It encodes CASSPVRPPQEDGYTF.

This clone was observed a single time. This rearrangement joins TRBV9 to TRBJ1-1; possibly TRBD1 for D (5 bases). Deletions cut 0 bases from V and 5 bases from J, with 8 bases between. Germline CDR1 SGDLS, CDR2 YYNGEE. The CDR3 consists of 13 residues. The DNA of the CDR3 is TGTGCCAGCAGCGTAGATCAGGGTACTGAAGCTTTCTTT. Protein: CASSVDQGTEAFF.

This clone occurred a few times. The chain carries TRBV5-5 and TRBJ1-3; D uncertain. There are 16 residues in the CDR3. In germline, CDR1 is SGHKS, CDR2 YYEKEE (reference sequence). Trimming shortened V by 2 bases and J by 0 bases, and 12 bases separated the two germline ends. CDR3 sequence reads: CASSFPGGFSGNTIYF. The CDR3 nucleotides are TGTGCCAGCAGCTTTCCGGGAGGGTTCTCTGGAAACACCATATATTTT.

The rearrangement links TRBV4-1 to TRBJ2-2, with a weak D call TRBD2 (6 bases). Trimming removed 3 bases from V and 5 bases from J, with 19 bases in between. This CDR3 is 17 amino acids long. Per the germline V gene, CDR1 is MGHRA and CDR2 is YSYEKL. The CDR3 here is CASSQAYLGGGTGELFF. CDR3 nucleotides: TGCGCCAGCAGCCAGGCCTATCTGGGTGGAGGGACCGGGGAGCTGTTTTTT.

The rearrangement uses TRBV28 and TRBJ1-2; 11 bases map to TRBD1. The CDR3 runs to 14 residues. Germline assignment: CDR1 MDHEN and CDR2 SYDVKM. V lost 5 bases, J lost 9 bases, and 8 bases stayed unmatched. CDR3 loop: CASSRGDRGRSYTF. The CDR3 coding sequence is TGTGCCAGCAGTCGGGGGGACAGGGGGAGAAGCTACACCTTC.

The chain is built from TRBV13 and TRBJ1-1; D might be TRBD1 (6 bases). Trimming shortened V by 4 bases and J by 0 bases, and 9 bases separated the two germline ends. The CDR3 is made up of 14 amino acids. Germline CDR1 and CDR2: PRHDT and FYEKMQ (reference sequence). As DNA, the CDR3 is TGTGCCAGCAGCTCGGACAGTCTGAACACTGAAGCTTTCTTT. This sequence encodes CASSSDSLNTEAFF.

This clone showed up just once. In DNA form, the CDR3 reads TGTGCCACCAGCAGAGCAGGGGCGAAAGGAAACACCATATATTTT. Encoded protein: CATSRAGAKGNTIYF. V usage is TRBV15 and J usage is TRBJ1-3, with D tentatively TRBD1 (6 bases). V lost 1 base, J lost 4 bases, and 11 bases lay in between. The CDR3 totals 15 residues. The germline V gene has CDR1 LNHNV and CDR2 YYDKDF (reference sequence).

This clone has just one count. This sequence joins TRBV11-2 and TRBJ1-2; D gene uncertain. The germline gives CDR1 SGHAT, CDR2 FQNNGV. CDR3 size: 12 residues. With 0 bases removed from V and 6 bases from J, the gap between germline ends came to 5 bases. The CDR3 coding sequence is TGTGCCAGCAGCTTAGAGGGCCATGGCTACACCTTC. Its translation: CASSLEGHGYTF.

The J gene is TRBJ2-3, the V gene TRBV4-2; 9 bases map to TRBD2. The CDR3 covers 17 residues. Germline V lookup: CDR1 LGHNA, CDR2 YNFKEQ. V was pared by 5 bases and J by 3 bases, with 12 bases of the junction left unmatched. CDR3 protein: CASSARGPSGKTDTQYF. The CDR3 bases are TGTGCCAGCAGCGCAAGGGGGCCTAGCGGGAAGACAGATACGCAGTATTTT.